Below are 5 T cell receptor beta chains sequenced from a single sample in a study of T cell changes during pregnancy in multiple sclerosis. Repertoires were generated with immunoSEQ multiplex PCR, while TCRdb's copy carries only in-frame clones and drops some. Of fewer than 85,000 clones listed, roughly 91% are singletons. Material: peripheral blood, obtained after pregnancy. These receptors came from a female donor in good health, enrolled as a control in a pregnancy study.

The V gene is TRBV18, the J gene TRBJ2-6; the D gene is possibly TRBD2 (5 bases). Germline assignment: CDR1 KGHSH and CDR2 LQKENI. The CDR3 extends over 17 amino acids. V dropped 3 bases and J dropped 1 base, with 13 bases sitting between them. The DNA of the CDR3 is TGTGCCAGCTCACCGGGATCCGGGGTTTCTGGGGCCAACGTCCTGACTTTC. This translates into CASSPGSGVSGANVLTF.

This clone has only a few counts. V is TRBV29-1 and J is TRBJ1-3; TRBD1 is a possible D gene (5 bases). The CDR3 has 13 amino acids. V was cut by 3 bases and J by 2 bases, with 8 bases left in between. Germline assignment: CDR1 SQVTM and CDR2 ANQGSEA. CDR3 residues: CSVDLRAGNTIYF. The CDR3 nucleotides read TGCAGCGTTGATCTCAGGGCTGGAAACACCATATATTTT.

The J gene is TRBJ2-7, the V gene TRBV2; TRBD1 agrees at 8 bases. With V trimmed by 5 bases and J by 4 bases, 1 base remained unmatched. The germline gives CDR1 SNHLY, CDR2 FYNNEI. The length of the CDR3 is 12 residues. The CDR3 region has the DNA TGTGCCAGCAGTCGACAGGGGTACGAGCAGTACTTC. Protein sequence: CASSRQGYEQYF.

The chain carries TRBV6-1 and TRBJ2-5; tentative D call: TRBD2 (6 bases). The V and J ends lost 6 bases and 5 bases respectively, with 13 bases between them. Germline CDR1 and CDR2: MNHNS and SASEGT. The CDR3 length is 13 residues. The CDR3 region has the DNA TGTGCCAGCAGCTTTAGCGGTTCGGAGACCCAGTACTTC. Translating it yields CASSFSGSETQYF.

This chain uses TRBV28 with TRBJ1-2; a weak D match, TRBD1 (6 bases). Germline assignment: CDR1 MDHEN and CDR2 SYDVKM. Trimming took off 11 bases at V and 0 bases at J, with 22 bases between the two ends. The CDR3 runs 16 residues. The CDR3 DNA reads TGTGCCGCCGCTCCGGACAGTGGCCCTACTAACTATGGCTACACCTTC. Encoded protein: CAAAPDSGPTNYGYTF.